The 32 T cell receptor beta chains below were found in one sample sequenced in a study of blood T cell repertoires in COVID-19. Only in-frame clones appear in the TCRdb table, and some are missing; sequencing was by immunoSEQ multiplex PCR. The sample yields tens of thousands of clones, 80% to 90% seen once. Sequenced material: peripheral blood. The source is an elderly woman with acute or convalescent COVID-19.

The chain joins TRBV29-1 to TRBJ1-3; TRBD1 matches at 10 bases. The trim removed 6 bases at V and 2 bases at J, leaving 4 bases unmatched. CDR1 is SQVTM, CDR2 ANQGSEA, per germline. The CDR3 length is 14 residues. The CDR3 DNA is TGCAGCGTCGGGACAGGGGCGACTGGAAACACCATATATTTT. Translating it yields CSVGTGATGNTIYF.

The chain carries TRBV6-6 and TRBJ2-7, with D tentatively TRBD2 (6 bases). Trimming removed 6 bases at V and 3 bases at J, with 9 bases between. Germline CDR1 reads MNHNY; CDR2 reads SVGAGI (reference sequence). This CDR3 contains 12 residues. CDR3 DNA sequence: TGTGCCAGCAGCCCGGGGGACTACGAGCAGTACTTC. Translated: CASSPGDYEQYF.

The chain uses TRBV5-6 and TRBJ1-2; D perhaps matches TRBD1 (6 bases). This CDR3 has 12 residues. The germline V and J ends were trimmed by 6 bases and 5 bases, with 11 bases remaining between them. CDR1 is SGHDT, CDR2 YYEEEE, per germline. The CDR3 DNA sequence: TGTGCCAGCACCCGGGACAATTATGGCTACACCTTC. Translated: CASTRDNYGYTF.

The V and J genes are TRBV27 and TRBJ2-2, with 7 bases aligning to TRBD2. Trimming at V came to 6 bases and at J to 0 bases, leaving 7 bases not matched to a gene. This CDR3 comprises 16 residues. The germline V gene has CDR1 MNHEY and CDR2 SMNVEV (reference sequence). The CDR3 loop is CASSPWGGSNTGELFF. The CDR3 DNA is TGTGCCAGCAGCCCTTGGGGGGGTTCGAACACCGGGGAGCTGTTTTTT.

The J gene is TRBJ1-6, the V gene TRBV30; 11 nucleotides line up with TRBD1. The CDR3 consists of 14 residues. Germline V gene data show CDR1 as GTSNPN and CDR2 as SVGIG (reference sequence). The V and J ends lost 1 base and 9 bases, in that order; junction bases with no gene match: 2. CDR3 DNA sequence: TGTGCCTGGAGTGGGGACAGGGGGAGTTCACCCCTCCACTTT. Translated, it gives CAWSGDRGSSPLHF.

The genes are TRBV5-1 and TRBJ1-2, with a possible D match to TRBD1 (6 bases). V lost 0 bases and J lost 2, with 11 bases in between. The CDR3 loop spans 15 amino acids. The germline gives CDR1 SGHRS, CDR2 YFSETQ. The CDR3 region is CASSLGGGKNYGYTF. As DNA, the CDR3 is TGCGCCAGCAGCTTGGGAGGGGGTAAGAACTATGGCTACACCTTC.

J is TRBJ2-7 and V is TRBV3-1 (or the pseudogene TRBV3-2), with a tentative D call TRBD2 (5 bases). The CDR3 length is 14 residues. Per the germline V gene, CDR1 is LGHDT and CDR2 is YNNKEL (reference sequence). V lost 1 base and J lost 0, with 7 bases in between. This CDR3 is CASSQGGISYEQYF. CDR3 nucleotides: TGTGCCAGCAGCCAAGGAGGGATCTCCTACGAGCAGTACTTC.

The chain links TRBV6-2 or TRBV6-3 to TRBJ1-6, with D unresolved. Germline lookup yields CDR1 MNHEY and CDR2 SVGEGT. This CDR3 comprises 15 residues. V was cut by 4 bases and J by 8 bases, with 15 bases left in between. CDR3 sequence (DNA): TGTGCCAGCAGTTTCCAGGCTACGGCCCATTCACCCCTCCACTTT. Translation: CASSFQATAHSPLHF.

The genes are TRBV7-9 and TRBJ1-4; no clear D. Germline V gene sequence: CDR1 SEHNR, CDR2 FQNEAQ (reference sequence). V was clipped by 5 bases and J by 5 bases, with 6 bases between them. The CDR3 is 12 amino acids. The CDR3 sequence: CASSRENEKLFF. In DNA form, the CDR3 reads TGTGCCAGCAGCCGTGAGAATGAAAAACTGTTTTTT.

This chain links TRBV4-1 with TRBJ2-7; the match to TRBD2 covers 7 bases. Per germline, CDR1 MGHRA and CDR2 YSYEKL. Trimming at V came to 1 base and at J to 0 bases, leaving 0 bases not matched to a gene. CDR3 length: 14 residues. The CDR3 loop reads CASSQGTSSYEQYF. The CDR3 DNA is TGCGCCAGCAGCCAAGGGACTAGCTCCTACGAGCAGTACTTC.

The chain recombines TRBV19 with TRBJ1-3, with D possibly matching TRBD1 (6 bases). CDR1 LNHDA and CDR2 SQIVND come from the germline V gene (reference sequence). V was pared by 9 bases and J by 4 bases, with 16 bases between. This CDR3 comprises 14 residues. This chain's CDR3 is CASGQGPRGNTIYF. CDR3 bases: TGTGCCAGCGGGCAGGGGCCGCGGGGAAACACCATATATTTT.

The rearrangement uses TRBV6-5 and TRBJ1-1; D gene unclear. V was pared by 2 bases and J by 0 bases, with 4 bases between. The CDR3 is 13 amino acids. Germline CDR1 reads MNHEY; CDR2 reads SVGAGI. The CDR3 DNA reads TGTGCCAGCAGTTACACGGTGAACACTGAAGCTTTCTTT. Protein product: CASSYTVNTEAFF.

The chain has TRBV2 and TRBJ2-5, with 8 bases lining up with TRBD2. CDR3 size: 11 residues. Germline CDR1 SNHLY, CDR2 FYNNEI. The V and J ends lost 4 bases and 14 bases, in that order; junction bases with no gene match: 6. CDR3 protein: CASSVTSGLYF. The DNA of the CDR3 is TGTGCCAGCAGTGTAACTAGCGGCCTTTACTTC. The variable domain in full, with the rest retrieved from reference TRBV2 and TRBJ2-5, is EPEVTQTPSHQVTQMGQEVILRCVPISNHLYFYWYRQILGQKVEFLVSFYNNEISEKSEIFDDQFSVERPDGSNFTLKIRSTKLEDSAMYFCASSVTSGLYFGPGTRLLVL.

V usage is TRBV5-5 and J usage is TRBJ1-4, with 8 bases lining up with TRBD1. CDR3 size: 14 residues. The germline V gene encodes CDR1 SGHKS and CDR2 YYEKEE (reference sequence). Trimming removed 4 bases from V and 6 bases from J; junction bases left unmatched: 5. CDR3 region: CASSPGTGYEKLFF. CDR3 nucleotides: TGTGCCAGCAGCCCCGGGACAGGATATGAAAAACTGTTTTTT.

This sequence joins TRBV30 and TRBJ1-1, with TRBD1 matching 8 bases. In germline, CDR1 is GTSNPN, CDR2 SVGIG (reference sequence). The CDR3 covers 17 residues. V shed 1 base, J shed 0 bases, and the junction held 10 bases outside the gene matches. The CDR3 spells CAWSGRQGQVMNTEAFF. The CDR3, as DNA: TGTGCCTGGAGTGGCCGACAGGGGCAAGTAATGAACACTGAAGCTTTCTTT. The full variable domain, with the rest looked up from reference TRBV30 and TRBJ1-1, is SQTIHQWPATLVQPVGSPLSLECTVEGTSNPNLYWYRQAAGRGLQLLFYSVGIGQISSEVPQNLSASRPQDRQFILSSKKLLLSDSGFYLCAWSGRQGQVMNTEAFFGQGTRLTVV.

In regard to this clone: The sample carries other DNA sequences with the same CDR3. The chain carries TRBV3-1 (or the pseudogene TRBV3-2) and TRBJ1-5; D remains unclear. The CDR3 sequence is 13 residues long. Germline V CDR1 and CDR2: LGHDT, YNNKEL (reference sequence). The V end lost 0 bases, the J end lost 5 bases, and 5 bases lay between the germline ends. CDR3 DNA sequence: TGTGCCAGCAGCCAAGATTTAGATCAGCCCCAGCATTTT. Residues: CASSQDLDQPQHF.

The J gene is TRBJ2-3, the V gene TRBV25-1, with 7 positions matching TRBD1. In germline, CDR1 is MGHDK, CDR2 SYGVNS. The CDR3 runs to 17 residues. The V segment lost 1 base and the J segment 2 bases; nucleotides outside the gene matches: 9. The CDR3 nucleotides read TGTGCCAGCAGTGAATGGTCCGGGACAGACATCACAGATACGCAGTATTTT. Translated, it gives CASSEWSGTDITDTQYF.

The chain has TRBV5-8 and TRBJ2-5, with 7 bases matching TRBD2. The trim removed 1 base at V and 4 bases at J, leaving 1 base unmatched. Germline assignment: CDR1 SGHTS and CDR2 YDEGEE. The length of the CDR3 is 13 residues. The CDR3 coding sequence is TGTGCCAGCAGCTTGTGGGGGGGAGAGACCCAGTACTTC. It encodes CASSLWGGETQYF.

This clone was picked up a small number of times. V and J are TRBV19 and TRBJ2-2, with D possibly being TRBD2 (5 bases). The germline V gene has CDR1 LNHDA and CDR2 SQIVND (reference sequence). V lost 6 bases to trimming and J lost 3 bases, with 11 bases between them. CDR3 length: 14 residues. CDR3 DNA sequence: TGTGCCAGTAGATGGGTTAGCGACACCGGGGAGCTGTTTTTT. It translates to CASRWVSDTGELFF.

The chain has TRBV5-4 and TRBJ2-1, with 8 positions matching TRBD2. CDR3 size: 15 residues. CDR1 SGHNT and CDR2 YYREEE come from the germline V gene (reference sequence). V shed 4 bases, J shed 8 bases, and the junction held 11 bases outside the gene matches. CDR3 DNA sequence: TGTGCCAGCAGCCTGGCTGGGACTAGAGTCGATGAGCAGTTCTTC. This encodes CASSLAGTRVDEQFF.

This clone was recorded a few times. Compared with germline, one end of the junction differs, possibly owing to a read error. J is TRBJ1-1 and V is TRBV6-2 or TRBV6-3; D is ambiguous. Germline values: CDR1 MNHEY, CDR2 SVGEGT. This CDR3 is built from 14 residues. The CDR3 nucleotides read TGTGCCAGCAGTATGGGCAATGAAGGCCAACCATTCCGCTTT. Residues: CASSMGNEGQPFRF.

V usage is TRBV19 and J usage is TRBJ2-3, with TRBD2 matching 12 bases. The CDR3 totals 17 residues. CDR1 LNHDA and CDR2 SQIVND come from the germline V gene (reference sequence). With 5 bases clipped from V and 3 bases from J, the junction kept 9 bases outside the gene matches. Written as DNA, the CDR3 is TGTGCCAGTAGTCCCCGACTAGCGGGAGATCAGACAGATACGCAGTATTTT. Translation: CASSPRLAGDQTDTQYF.

The chain has TRBV7-9 and TRBJ1-6; D might be TRBD1 (5 bases). Trimming took 2 bases from V and 4 from J, leaving 9 bases between them. The germline gives CDR1 SEHNR, CDR2 FQNEAQ (reference sequence). This CDR3 spans 15 amino acids. In DNA, the CDR3 is TGTGCCAGCAGCTTATCGGGGGGTTATAATTCACCCCTCCACTTT. It is translated as CASSLSGGYNSPLHF.

The rearrangement uses TRBV18 and TRBJ2-7; unclear D gene. The germline gives CDR1 KGHSH, CDR2 LQKENI. The CDR3 covers 13 residues. The V end was cut by 3 bases, the J end by 5 bases, with 11 bases between. CDR3 residues: CASSPRSSDEQYF. CDR3 nucleotides: TGTGCCAGCTCACCTCGTTCATCGGACGAGCAGTACTTC.

The rearrangement links TRBV7-3 to TRBJ1-2; the match to TRBD1 covers 8 bases. This CDR3 is 15 amino acids long. Trimming removed 4 bases from V and 8 bases from J; junction bases left unmatched: 12. Germline V gene sequence: CDR1 SGHTA, CDR2 FQGTGA. As DNA, the CDR3 is TGTGCCAGCAGCTCGGCGTCAGGACAGGGTGCGGGCTACACCTTC. This translates into CASSSASGQGAGYTF.

J is TRBJ2-2 and V is TRBV7-2, with no clear D. The germline CDR1 and CDR2 sequences are SGHTA and FQGNSA. There are 13 residues in the CDR3. The V end was cut by 5 bases, the J end by 5 bases, with 9 bases between. The DNA of the CDR3 is TGTGCCAGCAGCATACAGAATACCGGGGAGCTGTTTTTT. Its protein product is CASSIQNTGELFF.

This rearrangement joins TRBV7-2 to TRBJ1-4, with 10 bases fitting TRBD1. Looked up from germline, CDR1 is SGHTA and CDR2 is FQGNSA. This CDR3 spans 15 amino acids. The J segment lost 7 bases and the V segment lost 5 bases, leaving 7 bases of the junction unmatched. The CDR3 sequence: CASSPRTGGGEKLFF. The CDR3 nucleotides are TGTGCCAGCAGCCCGAGGACAGGGGGTGGTGAAAAACTGTTTTTT.

The CDR3 DNA sequence: TGTGCCAGCAGCCCTACAGGGACGGCTCAGCCCCAGCATTTT. It yields the protein CASSPTGTAQPQHF. V and J are TRBV7-3 and TRBJ1-5; D is perhaps TRBD1 (6 bases). CDR1 SGHTA and CDR2 FQGTGA come from the germline V gene. The CDR3 has 14 amino acids. V dropped 5 bases and J dropped 6 bases, with 14 bases sitting between them.

The chain recombines TRBV5-4 with TRBJ1-4; D is perhaps TRBD1 (6 bases). The germline V gene has CDR1 SGHNT and CDR2 YYREEE (reference sequence). The CDR3 contains 16 residues. Trimming took 0 bases from V and 3 from J, leaving 12 bases between them. CDR3 in DNA: TGTGCCAGCAGCTTGGACAGGGCACTATCTAATGAAAAACTGTTTTTT. This gives the protein CASSLDRALSNEKLFF.

The chain employs TRBV30 and TRBJ2-1, with D maybe TRBD2 (5 bases). The CDR3 extends over 12 amino acids. Per the germline V gene, CDR1 is GTSNPN and CDR2 is SVGIG (reference sequence). V shed 2 bases and J shed 9 bases, with 11 bases lying between them. Here the CDR3 reads CAWSSEAPEQFF. For the CDR3, the DNA is TGTGCCTGGAGTTCGGAGGCACCTGAGCAGTTCTTC.

A single count supports this clone. This rearrangement joins TRBV4-3 to TRBJ1-2, with D maybe TRBD1 (6 bases). CDR1 and CDR2 from the germline V gene are LGHNA and YSLEER. Trimming took off 0 bases at V and 5 bases at J, with 13 bases between the two ends. The CDR3 consists of 15 residues. The CDR3 is CASSQESGAGYGYTF. The CDR3 DNA reads as TGCGCCAGCAGCCAAGAGTCAGGGGCAGGGTATGGCTACACCTTC.

This rearrangement joins TRBV3-1 (or the pseudogene TRBV3-2) to TRBJ1-1; no clear D. The CDR3 is 12 residues long. Germline V gene lookup returns CDR1 LGHDT and CDR2 YNNKEL (reference sequence). The V end lost 4 bases, the J end lost 7 bases, and 10 bases lay between the germline ends. Written as DNA, the CDR3 is TGTGCCAGCAGCCCTGAGGTGGGTGAAGCTTTCTTT. It specifies CASSPEVGEAFF.